Here is one T cell receptor beta chain with its context. Cohort placement rested on clinical history that participants reported themselves. This sample is drawn from a study of blood T cell repertoires in COVID-19. Germline-derived CDR1 and CDR2 are SQVTM and ANQGSEA. The J segment lost 3 bases and the V segment lost 4 bases, leaving 7 bases of the junction unmatched. The CDR3 totals 15 residues. Original processing notes: Amplification of reference gene primers provided the estimated nucleated cell counts. Profiled with immunoSEQ multiplex PCR; TCRdb holds only in-frame clones, not every one. That table gives V, J and clone size, and the DNA gave D and trimming. Of around 300,000 clones in the sample, under 90% were seen once.

This sequence originates from a woman aged 55-75 years who had recovered from COVID-19. Sequenced material: PBMCs or T cells enriched from blood (not recorded which). The V call is TRBV29-1, the J call TRBJ2-7, with 12 bases that match TRBD2. This chain's CDR3 is CSVAAGTSGFYEQYF. Here the CDR3 DNA reads TGCAGCGTTGCGGCTGGGACTAGCGGGTTCTACGAGCAGTACTTC.